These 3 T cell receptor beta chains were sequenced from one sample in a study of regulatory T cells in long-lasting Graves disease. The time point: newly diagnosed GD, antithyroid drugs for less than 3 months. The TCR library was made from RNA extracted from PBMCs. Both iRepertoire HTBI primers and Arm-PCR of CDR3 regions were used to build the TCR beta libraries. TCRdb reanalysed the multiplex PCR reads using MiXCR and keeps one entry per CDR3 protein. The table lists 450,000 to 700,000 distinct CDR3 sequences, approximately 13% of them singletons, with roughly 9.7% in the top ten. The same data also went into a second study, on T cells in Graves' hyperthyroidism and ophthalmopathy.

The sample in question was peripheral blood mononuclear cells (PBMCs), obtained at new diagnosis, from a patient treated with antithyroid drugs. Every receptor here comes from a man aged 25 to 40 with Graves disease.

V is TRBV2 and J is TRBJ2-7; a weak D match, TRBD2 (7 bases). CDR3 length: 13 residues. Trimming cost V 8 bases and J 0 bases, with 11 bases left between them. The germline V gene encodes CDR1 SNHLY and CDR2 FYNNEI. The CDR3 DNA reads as TGTGCCAGCGAGCGGGACACCTCCTACGAGCAGTACTTC. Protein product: CASERDTSYEQYF. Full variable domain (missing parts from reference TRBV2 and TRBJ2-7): EPEVTQTPSHQVTQMGQEVILRCVPISNHLYFYWYRQILGQKVEFLVSFYNNEISEKSEIFDDQFSVERPDGSNFTLKIRSTKLEDSAMYFCASERDTSYEQYFGPGTRLTVT.

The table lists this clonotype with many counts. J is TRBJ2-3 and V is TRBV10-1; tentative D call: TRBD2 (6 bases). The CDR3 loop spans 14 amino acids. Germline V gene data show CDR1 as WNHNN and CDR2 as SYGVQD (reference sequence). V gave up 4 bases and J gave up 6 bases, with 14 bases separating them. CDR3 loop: CASSGGRGADTQYF. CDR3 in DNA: TGCGCCAGCAGTGGTGGCCGCGGGGCGGATACGCAGTATTTT.

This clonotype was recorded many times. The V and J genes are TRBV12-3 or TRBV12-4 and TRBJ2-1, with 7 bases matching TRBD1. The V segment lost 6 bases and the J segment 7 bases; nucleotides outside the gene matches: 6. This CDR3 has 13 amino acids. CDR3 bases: TGTGCCAGCAGCCCCGACAGGGCTAATGAGCAGTTCTTC. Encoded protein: CASSPDRANEQFF.